The text below deals with one T cell receptor (beta chain). Other DNA sequences of this sample code for an identical CDR3. This specimen belongs to a study of shared clonotypes between healthy human individuals. The CDR3 extends over 13 amino acids. Germline CDR1 is SGHTA and CDR2 is FQGNSA. Between the trimmed V and J ends, which lost 0 bases and 5 bases, there was a span of 6 bases. TCRdb's table, derived via immunoSEQ multiplex PCR, lists solely in-frame clones and lacks some. The profile shows fewer than 3 million clones, around 93% of them singletons. This sequence originates from a man between 18 and 35 years old in good health. Some clones in this sample may be carry-over from other donors' samples. This chain links TRBV7-2 with TRBJ2-3; possibly TRBD2 for D (6 bases). The sequenced sample consisted of naive CD4+ T cells from PBMCs. The subset is: CD45RA+ positively selected. The CDR3 loop is CASSLARGDTQYF. The DNA for the CDR3 is TGTGCCAGCAGCTTAGCGCGGGGAGATACGCAGTATTTT.